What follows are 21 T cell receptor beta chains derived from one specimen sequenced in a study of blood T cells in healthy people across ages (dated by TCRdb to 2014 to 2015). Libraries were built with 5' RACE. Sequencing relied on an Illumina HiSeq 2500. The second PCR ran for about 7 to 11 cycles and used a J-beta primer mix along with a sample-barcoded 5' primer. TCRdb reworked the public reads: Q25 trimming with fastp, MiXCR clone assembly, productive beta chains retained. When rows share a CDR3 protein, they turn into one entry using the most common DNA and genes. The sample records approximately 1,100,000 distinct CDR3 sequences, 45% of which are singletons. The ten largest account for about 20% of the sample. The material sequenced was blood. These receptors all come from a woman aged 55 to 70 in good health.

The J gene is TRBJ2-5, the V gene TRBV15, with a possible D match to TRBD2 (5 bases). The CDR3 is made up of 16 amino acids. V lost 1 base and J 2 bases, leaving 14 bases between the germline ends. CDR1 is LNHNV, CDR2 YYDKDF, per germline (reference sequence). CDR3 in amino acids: CATSRARSGPQETQYF. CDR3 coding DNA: TGTGCCACCAGCAGAGCTCGAAGCGGCCCACAAGAGACCCAGTACTTC. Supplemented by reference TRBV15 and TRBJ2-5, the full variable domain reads DAMVIQNPRYQVTQFGKPVTLSCSQTLNHNVMYWYQQKSSQAPKLLFHYYDKDFNNEADTPDNFQSRRPNTSFCFLDIRSPGLGDTAMYLCATSRARSGPQETQYFGPGTRLLVL.

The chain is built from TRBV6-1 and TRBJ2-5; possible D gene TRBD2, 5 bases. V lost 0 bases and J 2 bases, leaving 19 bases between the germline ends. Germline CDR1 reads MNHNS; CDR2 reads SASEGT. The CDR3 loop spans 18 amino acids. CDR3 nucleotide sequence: TGTGCCAGCAGTGAAGCACTACGTCCCCCCGGGAATCAAGAGACCCAGTACTTC. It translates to CASSEALRPPGNQETQYF.

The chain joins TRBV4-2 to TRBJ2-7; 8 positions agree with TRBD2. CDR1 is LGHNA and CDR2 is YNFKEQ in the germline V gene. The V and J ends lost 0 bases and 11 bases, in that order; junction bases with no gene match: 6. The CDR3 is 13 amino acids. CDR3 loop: CASSQEESGREYF. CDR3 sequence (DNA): TGTGCCAGCAGCCAAGAAGAAAGCGGGAGAGAGTACTTC.

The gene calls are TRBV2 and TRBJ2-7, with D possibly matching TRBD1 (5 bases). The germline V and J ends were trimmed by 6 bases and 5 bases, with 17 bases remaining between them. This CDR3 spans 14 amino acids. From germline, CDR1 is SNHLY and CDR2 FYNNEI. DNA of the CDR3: TGTGCCAGCAGCGCTTGGGGCAGAGGAAACGAGCAGTACTTC. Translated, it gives CASSAWGRGNEQYF.

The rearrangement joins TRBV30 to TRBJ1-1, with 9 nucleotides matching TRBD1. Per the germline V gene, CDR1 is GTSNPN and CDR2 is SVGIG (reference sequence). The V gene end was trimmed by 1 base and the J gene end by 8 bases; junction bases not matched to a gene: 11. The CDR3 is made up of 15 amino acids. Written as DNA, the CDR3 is TGTGCCTGGAGTGAAACCGGGACAGGGTATGAGGAAGCTTTCTTT. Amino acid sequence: CAWSETGTGYEEAFF.

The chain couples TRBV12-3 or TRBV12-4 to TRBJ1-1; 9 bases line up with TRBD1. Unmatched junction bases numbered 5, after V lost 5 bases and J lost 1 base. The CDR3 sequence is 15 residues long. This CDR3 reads CASSRPGQGNTEAFF. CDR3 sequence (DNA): TGTGCCAGCAGTCGGCCGGGACAGGGGAACACTGAAGCTTTCTTT.

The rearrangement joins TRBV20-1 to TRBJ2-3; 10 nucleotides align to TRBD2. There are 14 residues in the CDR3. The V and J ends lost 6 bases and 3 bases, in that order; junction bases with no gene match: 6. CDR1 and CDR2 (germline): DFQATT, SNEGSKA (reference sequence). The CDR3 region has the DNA TGCAGTGCCCCAGCGGGAGGGAGGACAGATACGCAGTATTTT. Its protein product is CSAPAGGRTDTQYF.

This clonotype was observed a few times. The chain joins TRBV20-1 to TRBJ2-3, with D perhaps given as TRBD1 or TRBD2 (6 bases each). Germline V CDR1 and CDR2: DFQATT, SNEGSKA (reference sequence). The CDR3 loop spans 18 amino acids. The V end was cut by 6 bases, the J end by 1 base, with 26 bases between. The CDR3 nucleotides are TGCAGTGCAAGGGGGTACTCGGGACGAGGGGGGCGCACAGATACGCAGTATTTT. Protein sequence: CSARGYSGRGGRTDTQYF.

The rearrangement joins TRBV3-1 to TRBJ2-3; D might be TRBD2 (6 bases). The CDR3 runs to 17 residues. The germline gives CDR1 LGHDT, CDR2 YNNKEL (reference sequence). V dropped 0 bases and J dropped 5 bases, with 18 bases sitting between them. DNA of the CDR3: TGTGCCAGCAGCCAAGAAGGGACGCGGGGAGCTGGAGATACGCAGTATTTT. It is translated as CASSQEGTRGAGDTQYF.

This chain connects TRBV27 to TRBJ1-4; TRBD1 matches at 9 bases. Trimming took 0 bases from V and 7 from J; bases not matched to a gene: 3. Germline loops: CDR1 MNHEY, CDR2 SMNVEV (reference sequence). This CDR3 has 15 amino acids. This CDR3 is CASSLSGTGFEKLFF. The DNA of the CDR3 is TGTGCCAGCAGTTTATCAGGGACAGGGTTTGAAAAACTGTTTTTT.

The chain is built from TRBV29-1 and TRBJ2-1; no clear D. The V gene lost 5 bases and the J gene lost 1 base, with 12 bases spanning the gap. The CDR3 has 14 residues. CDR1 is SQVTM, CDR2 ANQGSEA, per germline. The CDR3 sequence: CSVLKTRSYNEQFF. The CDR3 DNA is TGCAGCGTTTTAAAGACACGGTCCTACAATGAGCAGTTCTTC.

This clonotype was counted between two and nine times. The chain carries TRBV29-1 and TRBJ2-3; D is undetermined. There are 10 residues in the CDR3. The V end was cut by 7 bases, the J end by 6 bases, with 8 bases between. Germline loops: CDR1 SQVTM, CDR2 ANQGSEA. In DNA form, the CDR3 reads TGCAGCGGTCACCACGATACGCAGTATTTT. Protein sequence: CSGHHDTQYF.

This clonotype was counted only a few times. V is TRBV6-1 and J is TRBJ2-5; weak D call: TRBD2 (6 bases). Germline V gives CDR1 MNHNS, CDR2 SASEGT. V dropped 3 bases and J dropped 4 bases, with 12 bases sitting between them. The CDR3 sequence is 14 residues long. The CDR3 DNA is TGTGCCAGCAGTGAGCACTGGAGGGGAGAGACCCAGTACTTC. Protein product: CASSEHWRGETQYF.

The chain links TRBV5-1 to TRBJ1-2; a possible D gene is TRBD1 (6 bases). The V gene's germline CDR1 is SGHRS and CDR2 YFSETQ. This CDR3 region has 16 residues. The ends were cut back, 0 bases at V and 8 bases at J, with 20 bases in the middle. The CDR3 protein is CASSLANAGVRRGYTF. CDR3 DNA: TGCGCCAGCAGCTTGGCCAACGCAGGGGTACGGAGGGGCTACACCTTC.

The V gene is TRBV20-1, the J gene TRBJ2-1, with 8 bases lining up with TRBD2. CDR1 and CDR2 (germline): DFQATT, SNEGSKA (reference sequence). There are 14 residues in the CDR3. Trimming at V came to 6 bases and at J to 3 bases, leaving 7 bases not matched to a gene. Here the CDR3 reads CSATQRGLYNEQFF. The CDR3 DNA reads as TGCAGTGCAACTCAGCGGGGGCTCTACAATGAGCAGTTCTTC.

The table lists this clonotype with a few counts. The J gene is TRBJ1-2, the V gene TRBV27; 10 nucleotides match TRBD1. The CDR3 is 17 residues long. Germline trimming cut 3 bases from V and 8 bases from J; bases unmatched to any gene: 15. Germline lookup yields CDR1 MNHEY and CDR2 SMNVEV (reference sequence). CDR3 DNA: TGTGCCAGCAGTTTTCGAGTCCCGGGACAGGGGAAATACGGCTACACCTTC. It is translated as CASSFRVPGQGKYGYTF.

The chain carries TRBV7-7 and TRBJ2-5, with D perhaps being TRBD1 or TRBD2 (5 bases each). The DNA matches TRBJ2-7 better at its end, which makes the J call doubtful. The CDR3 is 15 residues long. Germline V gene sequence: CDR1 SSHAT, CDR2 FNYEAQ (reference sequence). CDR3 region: CASSLKRGHPYEQYF. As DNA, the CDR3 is TGTGCCAGCAGCTTAAAGAGGGGCCATCCCTACGAGCAGTACTTC.

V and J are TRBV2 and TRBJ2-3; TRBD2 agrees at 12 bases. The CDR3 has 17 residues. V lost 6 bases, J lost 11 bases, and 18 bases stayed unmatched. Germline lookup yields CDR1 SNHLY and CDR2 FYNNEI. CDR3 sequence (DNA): TGTGCCAGCAGCTATACAAGGACTAGCGGGACAGGGGTTGGGCAGTATTTT. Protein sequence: CASSYTRTSGTGVGQYF.

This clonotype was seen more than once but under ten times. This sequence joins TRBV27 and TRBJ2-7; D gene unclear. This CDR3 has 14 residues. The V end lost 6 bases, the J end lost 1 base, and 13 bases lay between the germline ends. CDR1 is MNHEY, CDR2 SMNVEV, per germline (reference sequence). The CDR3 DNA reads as TGTGCCAGCAGCCCCAGAGCCAATTCCTACGAGCAGTACTTC. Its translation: CASSPRANSYEQYF.

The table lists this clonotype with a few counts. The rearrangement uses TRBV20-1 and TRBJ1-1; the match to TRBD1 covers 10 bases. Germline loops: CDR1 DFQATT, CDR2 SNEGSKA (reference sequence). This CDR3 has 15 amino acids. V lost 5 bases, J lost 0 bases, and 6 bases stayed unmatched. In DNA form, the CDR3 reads TGCAGTGCTGCGGGGACAGGGGCCATGAACACTGAAGCTTTCTTT. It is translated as CSAAGTGAMNTEAFF.

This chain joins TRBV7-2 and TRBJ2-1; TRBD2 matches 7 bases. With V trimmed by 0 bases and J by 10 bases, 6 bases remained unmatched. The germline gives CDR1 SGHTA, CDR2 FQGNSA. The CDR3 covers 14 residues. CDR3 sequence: CASSLAGGPQEQFF. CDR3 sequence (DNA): TGTGCCAGCAGCTTAGCGGGAGGGCCGCAAGAGCAGTTCTTC.